The next 27 T cell receptor beta chains were all read from a single sample in a study of OX40 agonist ivuxolimab in advanced cancers. The library relied on the immunoSEQ multiplex PCR assay. TCRdb retrieved this table from immuneACCESS and kept in-frame rearrangements only. Not all clones are present; in checked studies, unresolved V genes account for under half, and no reason is known for the remainder. This sample is represented by about 73,000 clones; more than 85% of them were singletons. The ten largest clones add up to roughly a tenth of the sample. Sequenced material: CD4+ or CD8+ T cells sorted from blood, taken in a trial of the OX40 agonist ivuxolimab. The receptor set was obtained from an adult with an advanced solid tumor such as melanoma, head and neck, liver or kidney cancer.

This CDR3 reads CASSLDGAMSNQPQHF. The CDR3 DNA follows: TGCGCCAGCAGCTTGGACGGAGCCATGAGCAATCAGCCCCAGCATTTT. V and J are TRBV5-1 and TRBJ1-5; D not certain. The CDR3 totals 16 residues. The germline CDR1 and CDR2 sequences are SGHRS and YFSETQ. With 0 bases removed from V and 1 base from J, the gap between germline ends came to 11 bases.

The V and J genes are TRBV9 and TRBJ2-1, with D perhaps TRBD1 (5 bases). Germline V gene sequence: CDR1 SGDLS, CDR2 YYNGEE. This CDR3 has 15 residues. Trimming removed 0 bases from V and 1 base from J, with 8 bases in between. CDR3 region: CASSVEPGSYNEQFF. CDR3 DNA sequence: TGTGCCAGCAGCGTAGAGCCAGGGTCCTACAATGAGCAGTTCTTC.

The genes are TRBV7-2 and TRBJ1-5, with a possible D match to TRBD1 (5 bases). The germline V gene has CDR1 SGHTA and CDR2 FQGNSA. The CDR3 loop spans 15 amino acids. The ends were cut back, 5 bases at V and 6 bases at J, with 17 bases in the middle. The CDR3 loop is CASSPRVVGSQPQHF. The DNA for the CDR3 is TGTGCCAGCAGCCCCAGGGTCGTTGGCAGTCAGCCCCAGCATTTT.

The V gene is TRBV13, the J gene TRBJ2-3; maybe TRBD2 (7 bases). Trimming pared 4 bases from V and 1 base from J, leaving 24 bases between. Germline CDR1 PRHDT, CDR2 FYEKMQ (reference sequence). This CDR3 region has 19 residues. The CDR3 region has the DNA TGTGCCAGCAGCTCCGAAGGAGCTTCCGGGGGGCTAGGCACAGATACGCAGTATTTT. It is translated as CASSSEGASGGLGTDTQYF.

The chain joins TRBV2 to TRBJ2-3; D not resolved. With 10 bases removed from V and 1 base from J, the gap between germline ends came to 9 bases. This CDR3 is built from 12 residues. Germline lookup yields CDR1 SNHLY and CDR2 FYNNEI. For the CDR3, the DNA is TGTGCCACCCGGACGCGCACAGATACGCAGTATTTT. This gives the protein CATRTRTDTQYF.

The chain uses TRBV14 and TRBJ2-7; D gene unclear. CDR3 length: 15 amino acids. The V and J ends lost 0 bases and 2 bases respectively, with 11 bases between them. The germline gives CDR1 SGHDN, CDR2 FVKESK. CDR3 nucleotides: TGTGCCAGCAGCCAAGATGGACGGTCTACCTACGAGCAGTACTTC. Residues: CASSQDGRSTYEQYF.

This sequence joins TRBV5-1 and TRBJ1-1, with 7 bases lining up with TRBD1. The CDR3 consists of 14 residues. The junction had 7 bases not matched to a gene; V was cut back by 4 bases and J by 4 bases. Germline V gives CDR1 SGHRS, CDR2 YFSETQ. Written as DNA, the CDR3 is TGCGCCAGCAGCGGGGGGACAGAAGGCACTGAAGCTTTCTTT. It specifies CASSGGTEGTEAFF.

This chain connects TRBV7-9 to TRBJ1-2, with D possibly matching TRBD1 (6 bases). V dropped 7 bases and J dropped 3 bases, with 18 bases sitting between them. CDR3 size: 15 residues. CDR1 is SEHNR, CDR2 FQNEAQ, per germline (reference sequence). The chain's CDR3 is CASTDGGEGDYGYTF. Written as DNA, the CDR3 is TGTGCCAGCACCGACGGAGGGGAGGGGGACTATGGCTACACCTTC. Full variable domain (outside the CDR3, taken from reference TRBV7-9 and TRBJ1-2): DTGVSQNPRHKITKRGQNVTFRCDPISEHNRLYWYRQTLGQGPEFLTYFQNEAQLEKSRLLSDRFSAERPKGSFSTLEIQRTEQGDSAMYLCASTDGGEGDYGYTFGSGTRLTVV.

The CDR3 is CASSVFGGVGNEQFF. As DNA, the CDR3 is TGTGCCAGCAGCGTTTTTGGGGGGGTCGGCAATGAGCAGTTCTTC. J is TRBJ2-1 and V is TRBV9; TRBD2 agrees at 7 bases. CDR1 and CDR2 (germline): SGDLS, YYNGEE. The junction had 8 bases not matched to a gene; V was cut back by 2 bases and J by 6 bases. The CDR3 is 15 residues long. Variable domain in full (rest from reference TRBV9 and TRBJ2-1): DSGVTQTPKHLITATGQRVTLRCSPRSGDLSVYWYQQSLDQGLQFLIQYYNGEERAKGNILERFSAQQFPDLHSELNLSSLELGDSALYFCASSVFGGVGNEQFFGPGTRLTVL.

V is TRBV6-6 and J is TRBJ2-7; D might be TRBD2 (6 bases). V lost 2 bases and J lost 3, with 11 bases in between. The CDR3 is 14 amino acids. CDR1 MNHNY and CDR2 SVGAGI come from the germline V gene (reference sequence). CDR3 sequence reads: CASSYGGNFYEQYF. In DNA form, the CDR3 reads TGTGCCAGCAGTTACGGCGGGAACTTCTACGAGCAGTACTTC.

The J gene is TRBJ1-2, the V gene TRBV15; no definite D call. Trimming took off 0 bases at V and 1 base at J, with 15 bases between the two ends. In germline, CDR1 is LNHNV, CDR2 YYDKDF (reference sequence). The CDR3 consists of 17 residues. In DNA, the CDR3 is TGTGCCACCAGCAGAGATATGGGCCACCCCGTTAACTATGGCTACACCTTC. Translating gives CATSRDMGHPVNYGYTF.

The CDR3 DNA follows: TGCGCCAGCAGCCCCCCGGGACAGGTCCGGGACACTGAAGCTTTCTTT. The encoded protein is CASSPPGQVRDTEAFF. V usage is TRBV5-1 and J usage is TRBJ1-1; 8 bases agree with TRBD1. The V and J ends lost 4 bases and 3 bases, in that order; junction bases with no gene match: 11. Germline V gives CDR1 SGHRS, CDR2 YFSETQ. This CDR3 is built from 16 residues.

The genes are TRBV19 and TRBJ1-2; the D gene is possibly TRBD1 (6 bases). The CDR3 has 20 amino acids. Germline assignment: CDR1 LNHDA and CDR2 SQIVND (reference sequence). V gave up 9 bases and J gave up 3 bases, with 35 bases separating them. The CDR3 bases are TGTGCCAGCTCCCCGCGGGACTGGGGGGCAGGGCGCGGGATGCACTATGGCTACACCTTC. Amino acids: CASSPRDWGAGRGMHYGYTF.

V is TRBV15 and J is TRBJ1-6; 10 positions match TRBD1. This CDR3 contains 18 residues. Losses at the gene ends were 5 bases for V and 0 bases for J; bases not matched to a gene: 7. Looked up from germline, CDR1 is LNHNV and CDR2 is YYDKDF (reference sequence). CDR3 sequence reads: CATSGWTGGSSYNSPLHF. The CDR3 DNA reads as TGTGCCACCAGCGGATGGACAGGGGGGAGCTCCTATAATTCACCCCTCCACTTT.

The J gene is TRBJ2-7, the V gene TRBV19; D call uncertain. From germline, CDR1 is LNHDA and CDR2 SQIVND (reference sequence). The CDR3 totals 11 residues. V was trimmed by 2 bases and J by 6 bases, leaving 5 bases between them. CDR3 residues: CASSIIGEQYF. For the CDR3, the DNA is TGTGCCAGTAGTATAATCGGCGAGCAGTACTTC.

The rearrangement links TRBV27 to TRBJ1-3, with a tentative D call TRBD1 (5 bases). Per germline, CDR1 MNHEY and CDR2 SMNVEV (reference sequence). Trimming cost V 6 bases and J 3 bases, with 12 bases left between them. The CDR3 covers 14 residues. CDR3 DNA: TGTGCCAGCAGCCCTGGGGGGGTTGGAAACACCATATATTTT. Translated: CASSPGGVGNTIYF.

This rearrangement joins TRBV4-2 to TRBJ2-7; 9 bases are a match to TRBD1. With 4 bases clipped from V and 2 bases from J, the junction kept 3 bases outside the gene matches. This CDR3 comprises 14 residues. Germline values: CDR1 LGHNA, CDR2 YNFKEQ. The CDR3 loop reads CASSPQGATYEQYF. In DNA, the CDR3 is TGTGCCAGCAGCCCACAGGGGGCGACCTACGAGCAGTACTTC.

This clone was seen just once. This chain connects TRBV5-1 to TRBJ2-1; D is uncertain. This CDR3 contains 15 residues. CDR1 and CDR2 (germline): SGHRS, YFSETQ. V was cut by 0 bases and J by 2 bases, with 9 bases left in between. The CDR3 here is CASSLERMPYNEQFF. CDR3 coding DNA: TGCGCCAGCAGCTTGGAAAGGATGCCCTACAATGAGCAGTTCTTC.

This clone was seen only once. The V call is TRBV30, the J call TRBJ1-1; TRBD1 might be the D (5 bases). There are 14 residues in the CDR3. Trimming took off 0 bases at V and 11 bases at J, with 19 bases between the two ends. Germline-derived CDR1 and CDR2 are GTSNPN and SVGIG (reference sequence). This CDR3 reads CAWSVGVGRSGAFF. In DNA form, the CDR3 reads TGTGCCTGGAGTGTGGGGGTCGGGAGGAGTGGGGCTTTCTTT.

The V and J genes are TRBV7-8 and TRBJ2-5; a weak D match, TRBD1 (5 bases). This CDR3 contains 14 residues. CDR1 is SGHVS and CDR2 is FQNEAQ in the germline V gene. Trimming took 1 base from V and 4 from J, leaving 10 bases between them. In nucleotides, the CDR3 is TGTGCCAGCAGCTTAGGGGCAGGGCGAGAGACCCAGTACTTC. Its translation is CASSLGAGRETQYF.

The rearrangement joins TRBV7-2 to TRBJ2-7; no clear D. The CDR3 has 14 residues. Germline V gene sequence: CDR1 SGHTA, CDR2 FQGNSA. V lost 2 bases to trimming and J lost 0 bases, with 8 bases between them. The CDR3 coding sequence is TGTGCCAGCAGCTTATCAGGCTTCTCCTACGAGCAGTACTTC. This encodes CASSLSGFSYEQYF.

The CDR3 loop is CASTTSGILDTEAFF. CDR3 DNA: TGTGCCAGCACCACCTCCGGGATCTTGGACACTGAAGCTTTCTTT. The chain recombines TRBV2 with TRBJ1-1, with D hard to call. The CDR3 length is 15 residues. Trimming took off 7 bases at V and 3 bases at J, with 18 bases between the two ends. Germline V CDR1 and CDR2: SNHLY, FYNNEI.

This chain uses TRBV28 with TRBJ2-7, with TRBD1 matching 7 bases. Losses at the gene ends were 8 bases for V and 5 bases for J; bases not matched to a gene: 9. In germline, CDR1 is MDHEN, CDR2 SYDVKM. This CDR3 contains 13 residues. In DNA form, the CDR3 reads TGTGCCAGCGTTTCAACAGGGGTCCACGAGCAGTACTTC. Residues: CASVSTGVHEQYF. The full variable domain, with the rest looked up from reference TRBV28 and TRBJ2-7, is DVKVTQSSRYLVKRTGEKVFLECVQDMDHENMFWYRQDPGLGLRLIYFSYDVKMKEKGDIPEGYSVSREKKERFSLILESASTNQTSMYLCASVSTGVHEQYFGPGTRLTVT.

This chain uses TRBV15 with TRBJ2-5, with D tentatively TRBD1 (5 bases). The CDR3 is made up of 15 amino acids. The ends were cut back, 1 base at V and 3 bases at J, with 12 bases in the middle. Per germline, CDR1 LNHNV and CDR2 YYDKDF (reference sequence). This CDR3 reads CATSRGQGTKETQYF. CDR3 coding DNA: TGTGCCACCAGCAGAGGGCAGGGCACTAAAGAGACCCAGTACTTC. Looking up the rest from reference TRBV15 and TRBJ2-5 gives the full variable domain: DAMVIQNPRYQVTQFGKPVTLSCSQTLNHNVMYWYQQKSSQAPKLLFHYYDKDFNNEADTPDNFQSRRPNTSFCFLDIRSPGLGDTAMYLCATSRGQGTKETQYFGPGTRLLVL.

The chain is built from TRBV6-5 and TRBJ2-5; D might be TRBD2 (6 bases). Germline values: CDR1 MNHEY, CDR2 SVGAGI. Between the trimmed V and J ends, which lost 1 base and 6 bases, there was a span of 12 bases. The CDR3 sequence is 14 residues long. CDR3 bases: TGTGCCAGCAGTTACTTGGGAGGCTCGCAGACCCAGTACTTC. Translated: CASSYLGGSQTQYF.

The V call is TRBV19, the J call TRBJ1-1, with a possible D match to TRBD1 (6 bases). CDR1 is LNHDA and CDR2 is SQIVND in the germline V gene (reference sequence). V lost 5 bases to trimming and J lost 1 base, with 14 bases between them. The CDR3 sequence is 15 residues long. The CDR3 sequence: CASSAYRVPNTEAFF. The CDR3 coding sequence is TGTGCCAGTAGTGCTTACAGGGTTCCGAACACTGAAGCTTTCTTT.

The rearrangement uses TRBV13 and TRBJ2-1; 12 bases agree with TRBD2. The CDR3 is 16 amino acids. The V segment lost 5 bases and the J segment 5 bases; nucleotides outside the gene matches: 7. Germline V gene lookup returns CDR1 PRHDT and CDR2 FYEKMQ (reference sequence). The CDR3 DNA is TGTGCCAGCAGCACAACTAGGACTAGCGGGGACAATGAGCAGTTCTTC. Translating it yields CASSTTRTSGDNEQFF.